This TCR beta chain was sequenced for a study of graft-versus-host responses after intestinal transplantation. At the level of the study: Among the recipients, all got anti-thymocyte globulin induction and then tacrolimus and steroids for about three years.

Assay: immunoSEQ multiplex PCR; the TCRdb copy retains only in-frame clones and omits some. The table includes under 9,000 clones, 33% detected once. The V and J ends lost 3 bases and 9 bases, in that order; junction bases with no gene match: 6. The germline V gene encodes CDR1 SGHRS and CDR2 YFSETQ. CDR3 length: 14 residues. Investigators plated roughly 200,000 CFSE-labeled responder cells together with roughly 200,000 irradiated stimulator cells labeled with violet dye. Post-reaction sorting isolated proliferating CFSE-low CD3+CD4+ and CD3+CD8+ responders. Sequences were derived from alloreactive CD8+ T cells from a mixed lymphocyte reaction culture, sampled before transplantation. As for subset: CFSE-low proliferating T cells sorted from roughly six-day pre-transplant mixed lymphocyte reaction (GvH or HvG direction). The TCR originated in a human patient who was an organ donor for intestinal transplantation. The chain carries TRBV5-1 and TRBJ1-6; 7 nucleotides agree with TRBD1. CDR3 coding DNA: TGCGCCAGCAGCTCCGGGACAGATATTTCACCCCTCCACTTT. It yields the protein CASSSGTDISPLHF.